This paragraph covers one T cell receptor (beta chain) sequence. Distinct nucleotide sequences in the sample also encode this CDR3. This sample was included in a study of blood T cell repertoires in COVID-19. Study at large: Sources were T cells, B-cell-depleted T cells, or PBMCs; the material itself was cDNA or gDNA.

The CDR3 is made up of 13 amino acids. The V end lost 5 bases, the J end lost 1 base, and 8 bases lay between the germline ends. Method: immunoSEQ multiplex PCR; TCRdb's copy keeps in-frame clones and lacks some. Here the sample spans approximately 240,000 clones, around 81% being singletons. V gene TRBV12-3 or TRBV12-4 combines with J gene TRBJ1-1; tentative D call: TRBD1 (6 bases). This sequence was found in a woman aged 55-69 years with acute or convalescent COVID-19. The sequencing input was peripheral blood. The CDR3 region has the DNA TGTGCCAGCAGTCGGACAGCGAACACTGAAGCTTTCTTT. This encodes CASSRTANTEAFF.